Listed here is a single TCR beta chain. Using a J-beta primer mix together with a sample-barcoded 5' primer, a second PCR was run for about 6 to 11 cycles. TCRdb reanalysed the 5' RACE reads using MiXCR and keeps one entry per CDR3 protein. The data contain about 800,000 distinct CDR3 sequences, roughly 64% of them singletons. This sample stems from a study of blood T cells in healthy people across ages. CDR1 is MNHNS, CDR2 SASEGT, per germline. The CDR3 has 18 amino acids. Trimming took 3 bases from V and 4 from J; bases not matched to a gene: 9. The sequencing input was blood. V and J are TRBV6-1 and TRBJ2-3; 14 bases are a match to TRBD2. This TCR derives from a man in his thirties or forties in good health. The CDR3 region is CASSETSGRARSADTQYF. The CDR3 region has the DNA TGTGCCAGCAGTGAGACTAGCGGGAGGGCCCGGTCGGCAGATACGCAGTATTTT.